A single sample is the source of the 15 T cell receptor beta chains below, sequenced in a study of vaccination effects on CD4 cells after COVID-19. TCRdb's table, derived via immunoSEQ multiplex PCR, lists solely in-frame clones and lacks some. In the table there are approximately 54,000 clones, 75% to 90% of which are singletons. Pools of viral peptides were used by the ViraFEST assay to expand antigen-specific CD4+ T cells ahead of sequencing. A 10-day culture period preceded the isolation of CD4+ T cells. For these receptors, no antigen is known. The sample here was CD4+ T cells from PBMCs cultured with HCoV-229E spike peptides, taken before COVID-19 vaccination. The receptors were sampled from a human donor who received a COVID-19 vaccine.

This chain joins TRBV5-8 and TRBJ2-3, with 7 bases that match TRBD2. Germline assignment: CDR1 SGHTS and CDR2 YDEGEE. V lost 3 bases, J lost 0 bases, and 1 base stayed unmatched. This CDR3 comprises 14 residues. The CDR3 nucleotides read TGTGCCAGCAGCTCTAGCGGTAGCACAGATACGCAGTATTTT. It codes for CASSSSGSTDTQYF.

V and J are TRBV2 and TRBJ2-3; no reliable D call. The CDR3 is made up of 12 amino acids. CDR1 is SNHLY and CDR2 is FYNNEI in the germline V gene. The V gene lost 3 bases and the J gene lost 7 bases, with 8 bases spanning the gap. Written as DNA, the CDR3 is TGTGCCAGCAGTGAGGCGAGGTATACGCAGTATTTT. Its protein product is CASSEARYTQYF.

The V and J genes are TRBV7-2 and TRBJ1-2; 10 bases fit TRBD1. The CDR3 totals 17 residues. After removal of 7 bases from V and 7 bases from J, the junction contained 18 bases not matched to a gene. Germline-derived CDR1 and CDR2 are SGHTA and FQGNSA. CDR3 amino acids: CASTVWPGPGQGSGYTF. In nucleotides, the CDR3 is TGTGCCAGCACCGTTTGGCCGGGACCGGGACAGGGGTCTGGCTACACCTTC.

The chain is built from TRBV7-3 and TRBJ2-3; tentative D call: TRBD1 (6 bases). The germline V and J ends were trimmed by 4 bases and 6 bases, with 11 bases remaining between them. Germline-derived CDR1 and CDR2 are SGHTA and FQGTGA. This CDR3 is built from 13 residues. CDR3 in DNA: TGTGCCAGCAGCTCATCAGGGGAGGATACGCAGTATTTT. Protein: CASSSSGEDTQYF.

Turning to this clone: This CDR3 is also generated by other DNA sequences in the sample. This chain links TRBV18 with TRBJ2-7; the match to TRBD1 covers 8 bases. Trimming cost V 6 bases and J 3 bases; bases outside gene matches: 4. Germline V lookup: CDR1 KGHSH, CDR2 LQKENI. The CDR3 totals 13 residues. CDR3 amino acids: CASSLGQGYEQYV. The CDR3 region has the DNA TGTGCCAGCTCCCTCGGACAGGGCTACGAGCAGTACGTC.

Only one count was recorded for this clone. The chain employs TRBV7-8 and TRBJ2-7; D is ambiguous. Trimming shortened V by 1 base and J by 3 bases, and 13 bases separated the two germline ends. Germline CDR1 and CDR2: SGHVS and FQNEAQ. This CDR3 spans 15 amino acids. In nucleotides, the CDR3 is TGTGCCAGCAGCTTAGGGCTCCTCATAGGCTACGAGCAGTACGTC. Its protein product is CASSLGLLIGYEQYV.

The chain couples TRBV20-1 to TRBJ2-5; D may match TRBD1 or TRBD2 (5 bases each). The ends were cut back, 4 bases at V and 5 bases at J, with 8 bases in the middle. The CDR3 is 11 residues long. Per the germline V gene, CDR1 is DFQATT and CDR2 is SNEGSKA (reference sequence). The DNA of the CDR3 is TGCAGTGCTACAGGGAGCGAGACCCAGTACTTC. It translates to CSATGSETQYF.

The V call is TRBV18, the J call TRBJ1-4, with 7 nucleotides matching TRBD1. This CDR3 contains 14 residues. CDR1 and CDR2 (germline): KGHSH, LQKENI. J gave up 8 bases and V 4 bases, and 7 bases lay outside the gene matches. CDR3 residues: CASSLQGKWEKLFF. DNA for the CDR3: TGTGCCAGCTCACTACAGGGGAAATGGGAAAAACTGTTTTTT. The whole variable domain, remainder taken from reference TRBV18 and TRBJ1-4, is NAGVMQNPRHLVRRRGQEARLRCSPMKGHSHVYWYRQLPEEGLKFMVYLQKENIIDESGMPKERFSAEFPKEGPSILRIQQVVRGDSAAYFCASSLQGKWEKLFFGSGTQLSVL.

The V call is TRBV21-1, the J call TRBJ1-2; the table assigns TRBD1, which was not confirmed against the DNA. TRBV21-1 is marked as a pseudogene. This CDR3 has 15 residues. CDR3 loop: CASSKTWTGLGGYTF. The CDR3 DNA reads as TGTGCCAGCAGCAAAACATGGACAGGGTTAGGTGGCTACACCTTC.

The V call is TRBV4-3, the J call TRBJ1-4, with D possibly being TRBD1 (6 bases). The CDR3 runs 14 residues. Trimming cost V 2 bases and J 6 bases, with 10 bases left between them. From germline, CDR1 is LGHNA and CDR2 YSLEER. This CDR3 is CASSQQTGYEKLFF. CDR3 DNA sequence: TGCGCCAGCAGCCAACAAACAGGGTATGAAAAACTGTTTTTT.

The chain has TRBV30 and TRBJ1-1; D remains ambiguous. V lost 5 bases and J lost 0, with 13 bases in between. This CDR3 spans 14 amino acids. Looked up from germline, CDR1 is GTSNPN and CDR2 is SVGIG (reference sequence). CDR3 amino acids: CAWSQSAVNTEAFF. The CDR3 bases are TGTGCCTGGTCCCAGTCAGCGGTGAACACTGAAGCTTTCTTT. Supplemented by reference TRBV30 and TRBJ1-1, the full variable domain reads SQTIHQWPATLVQPVGSPLSLECTVEGTSNPNLYWYRQAAGRGLQLLFYSVGIGQISSEVPQNLSASRPQDRQFILSSKKLLLSDSGFYLCAWSQSAVNTEAFFGQGTRLTVV.

The genes are TRBV2 and TRBJ1-2; no firm D call. The CDR3 has 15 residues. V was cut by 3 bases and J by 7 bases, with 18 bases left in between. Looked up from germline, CDR1 is SNHLY and CDR2 is FYNNEI. The CDR3 is CASSDNTRTTGGYTF. In nucleotides, the CDR3 is TGTGCCAGCAGTGACAACACCCGGACCACCGGTGGCTACACCTTC.

The gene calls are TRBV18 and TRBJ2-7; D may be TRBD1 (6 bases). The CDR3 is 13 residues long. V was pared by 4 bases and J by 5 bases, with 12 bases between. Germline loops: CDR1 KGHSH, CDR2 LQKENI. CDR3: CASSLRDTNEQYV. The CDR3 bases are TGTGCCAGCTCACTCCGGGACACTAACGAGCAGTACGTC.

The chain links TRBV9 to TRBJ2-2; D is possibly TRBD1 or TRBD2 (7 bases each). This CDR3 has 17 residues. Germline CDR1 reads SGDLS; CDR2 reads YYNGEE. Trimming pared 4 bases from V and 6 bases from J, leaving 22 bases between. CDR3 loop: CASSPRGTGDYSGELFF. DNA of the CDR3: TGTGCCAGCAGCCCCCGGGGTACAGGGGACTACTCCGGGGAGCTGTTTTTT. Drawing the rest from reference TRBV9 and TRBJ2-2, the complete variable domain is DSGVTQTPKHLITATGQRVTLRCSPRSGDLSVYWYQQSLDQGLQFLIQYYNGEERAKGNILERFSAQQFPDLHSELNLSSLELGDSALYFCASSPRGTGDYSGELFFGEGSRLTVL.

This chain links TRBV6-5 with TRBJ2-7, with D perhaps TRBD1 (5 bases). The CDR3 runs to 13 residues. Germline CDR1 MNHEY, CDR2 SVGAGI. DNA for the CDR3: TGTGCCAGCAGTTACTCGGACAAGTCTGTTCAGTCGGTC. It encodes CASSYSDKSVQSV.